This T cell receptor (beta chain) was observed in a study of T cells in Graves' hyperthyroidism and ophthalmopathy. Background on the study: Peripheral blood draws took place at initial diagnosis, ahead of any treatment.

With respect to this clonotype: Its target is not known.

This CDR3 is 14 amino acids long. The ends were cut back, 4 bases at V and 6 bases at J, with 12 bases in the middle. Germline assignment: CDR1 KGHSH and CDR2 LQKENI. Overall study findings and caveats: Most expanded thyroid clonotypes above 0.001 recurred in blood.

Regions amplified from RNA transcripts were the TCR beta CDR3 regions. An initial round of RT-PCR targeting the TCR CDR3 relied on the HTBI primer set. TCRdb used MiXCR to reprocess the multiplex PCR reads, holding one entry per CDR3 protein. The profile shows hundreds of thousands of distinct CDR3 sequences, roughly 22% of them singletons. The J gene is TRBJ2-2, the V gene TRBV18, with a possible D match to TRBD1 (6 bases). The TCR comes from a young man with Graves' ophthalmopathy. The sample taken for sequencing was blood. The CDR3 DNA sequence: TGTGCCAGCTCACTCCCTGACAGGCCCGGGGAGCTGTTTTTT. Amino acid sequence: CASSLPDRPGELFF.